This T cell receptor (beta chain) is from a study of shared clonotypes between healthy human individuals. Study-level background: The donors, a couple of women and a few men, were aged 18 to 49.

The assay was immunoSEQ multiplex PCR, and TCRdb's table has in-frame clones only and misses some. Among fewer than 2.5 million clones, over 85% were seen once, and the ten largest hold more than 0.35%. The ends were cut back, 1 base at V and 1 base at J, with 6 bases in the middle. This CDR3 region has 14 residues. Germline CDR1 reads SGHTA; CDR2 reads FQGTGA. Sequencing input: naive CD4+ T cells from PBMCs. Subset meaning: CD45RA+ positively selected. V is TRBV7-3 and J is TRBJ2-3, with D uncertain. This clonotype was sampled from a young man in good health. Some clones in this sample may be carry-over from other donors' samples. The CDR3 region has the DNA TGTGCCAGCAGCTTAAACGGGCGCACAGATACGCAGTATTTT. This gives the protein CASSLNGRTDTQYF. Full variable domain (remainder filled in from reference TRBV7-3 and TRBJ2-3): GAGVSQTPSNKVTEKGKYVELRCDPISGHTALYWYRQSLGQGPEFLIYFQGTGAADDSGLPNDRFFAVRPEGSVSTLKIQRTERGDSAVYLCASSLNGRTDTQYFGPGTRLTVL.